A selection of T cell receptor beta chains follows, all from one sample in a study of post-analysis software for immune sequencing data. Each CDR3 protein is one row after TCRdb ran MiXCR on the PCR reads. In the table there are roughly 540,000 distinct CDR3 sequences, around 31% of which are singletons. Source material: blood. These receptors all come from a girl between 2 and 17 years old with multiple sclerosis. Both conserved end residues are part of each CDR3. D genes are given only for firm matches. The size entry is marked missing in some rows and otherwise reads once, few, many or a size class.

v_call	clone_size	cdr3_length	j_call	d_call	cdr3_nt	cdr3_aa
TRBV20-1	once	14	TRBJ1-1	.	TGCAGTGCTGTCCAGGGATTGGGGAACACTGAAGCTTTCTTT	CSAVQGLGNTEAFF
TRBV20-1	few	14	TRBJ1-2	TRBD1	TGCAGTGCTAGAGGGGACAGAGGGTTCCGTGGCTACACCTTC	CSARGDRGFRGYTF
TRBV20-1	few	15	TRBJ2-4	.	TGCAGTGCTAGAGATCAATGGGGTACCAAAAACATTCAGTACTTC	CSARDQWGTKNIQYF
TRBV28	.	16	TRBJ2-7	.	TGTGCCAGCAGTGGGTGGATGGAGGGGGAACCCTACGAGCAGTACTTC	CASSGWMEGEPYEQYF
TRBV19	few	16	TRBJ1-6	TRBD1	TGTGCCAGTAGTATCCTCAGGGGACAGGGGGATTCACCCCTCCACTTT	CASSILRGQGDSPLHF
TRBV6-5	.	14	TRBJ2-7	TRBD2	TGTGCCAGCAGTGTACTAGCGGGGGCCTACGAGCAGTACTTC	CASSVLAGAYEQYF
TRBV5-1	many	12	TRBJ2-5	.	TGCGCCAGCAGTCGGGCGGAAGAGACCCAGTACTTC	CASSRAEETQYF
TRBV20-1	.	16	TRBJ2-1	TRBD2	TGCAGTGCTAGAGATTCCCGGGGGGTTTCGTTCAATGAGCAGTTCTTC	CSARDSRGVSFNEQFF
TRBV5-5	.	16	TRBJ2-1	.	TGTGCCAGCAGCGAAACGGGCCGGGTGCCATACAATGAGCAGTTCTTC	CASSETGRVPYNEQFF
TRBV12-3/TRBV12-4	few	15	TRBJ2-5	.	TGTGCCAGCAGTTCCCCTACAGGAATCCAAGAGACCCAGTACTTC	CASSSPTGIQETQYF
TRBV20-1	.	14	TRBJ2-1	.	TGCAGTGCCCTCAGGGTGGACTTTGGCAATGAGCAGTTCTTC	CSALRVDFGNEQFF
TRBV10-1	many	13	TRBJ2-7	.	TGCGCCAGCAGTGACAGTTTATCCTACGAGCAGTACTTC	CASSDSLSYEQYF
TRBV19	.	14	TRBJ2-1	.	TGTGCCAGTACAACCACCAGCTCCTACAATGAGCAGTTCTTC	CASTTTSSYNEQFF
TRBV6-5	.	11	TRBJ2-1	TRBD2	TGTGCCAGCAGTTACGGACTAGCGTGGTTCTTC	CASSYGLAWFF
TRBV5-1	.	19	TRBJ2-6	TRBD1	TGCGCCAGCAGCTTGGCCGGTCGGCAGGGGGTCTCTGGGGCCAACGTCCTGACTTTC	CASSLAGRQGVSGANVLTF
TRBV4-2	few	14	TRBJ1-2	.	TGTGCCAGCAGCCAAATGGGCAGGGTGGATGGCTACACCTTC	CASSQMGRVDGYTF
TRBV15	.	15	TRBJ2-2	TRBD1	TGTGCCACCAGCAGGGTCGACAGGGGAACCGGGGAGCTGTTTTTT	CATSRVDRGTGELFF
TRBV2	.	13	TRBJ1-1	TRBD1	TGTGCCAGCTCGGGGACAGCAAACACTGAAGCTTTCTTT	CASSGTANTEAFF
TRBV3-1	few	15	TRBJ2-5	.	TGTGCCAGCAGCCAAGATTGGTTACGGTCGGAGACCCAGTACTTC	CASSQDWLRSETQYF
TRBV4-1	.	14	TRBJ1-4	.	TGCGCCAGCAGCCAACTAGCAACTAATGAAAAACTGTTTTTT	CASSQLATNEKLFF
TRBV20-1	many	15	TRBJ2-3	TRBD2	TGCAGTGCGGGGTTGGGACTAGCGGACACAGATACGCAGTATTTT	CSAGLGLADTDTQYF
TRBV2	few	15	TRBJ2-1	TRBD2	TGTGCCAGCAGTGAAAGAAGCGGGGGGGCCGAAGTGGAGTTCTTC	CASSERSGGAEVEFF
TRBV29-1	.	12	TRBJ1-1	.	TGCAGCGTTGTTTGGGGGAGGACTGAAGCTTTCTTT	CSVVWGRTEAFF
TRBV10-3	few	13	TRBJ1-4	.	TGTGCCATCAGTGACCTGACATGGGAAAAACTGTTTTTT	CAISDLTWEKLFF
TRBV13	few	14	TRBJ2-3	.	TGTGCCAGCAGCTCCAGACTAGGGGCAGATACGCAGTATTTT	CASSSRLGADTQYF
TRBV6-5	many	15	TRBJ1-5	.	TGTGCCAGCAGGATGGGGGGCCCGGGCGTTCAGCCCCAGCATTTT	CASRMGGPGVQPQHF
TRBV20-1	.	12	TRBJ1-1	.	TGCAGTGCTACTCCTGAGAACACTGAAGCTTTCTTT	CSATPENTEAFF
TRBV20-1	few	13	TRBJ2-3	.	TGCAGTGCCGCATCCCAGGGGACAGATACGCAGTATTTT	CSAASQGTDTQYF
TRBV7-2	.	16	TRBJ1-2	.	TGTGCCAGCAGCTTCGATTTTAGAAAGGGAGTTAGCGGCTACACCTTC	CASSFDFRKGVSGYTF
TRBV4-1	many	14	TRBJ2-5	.	TGCGCCAGCAGCCAAGATGAGTACCAAGAGACCCAGTACTTC	CASSQDEYQETQYF
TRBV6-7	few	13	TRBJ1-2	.	TGTGCCAGCAGCCGCCGGGGCCGCTATGGCTACACCTTC	CASSRRGRYGYTF
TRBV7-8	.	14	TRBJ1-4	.	TGTGCCAGCAGCTTAAGACGGATTAATGAAAAACTGTTTTTT	CASSLRRINEKLFF
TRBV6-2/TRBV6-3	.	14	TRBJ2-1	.	TGTGCCAGCAGGTACACCCTAACGTCGGGAGAGCAGTTCTTC	CASRYTLTSGEQFF
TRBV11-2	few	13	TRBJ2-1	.	TGTGCCAGCAGCTCTCGCTGGGGGGCTGAGCAGTTCTTC	CASSSRWGAEQFF
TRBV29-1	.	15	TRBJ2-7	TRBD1	TGCAGCGGGTCCGTCGGACAGGGGGCGAAGGGCGAGCAGTACTTC	CSGSVGQGAKGEQYF
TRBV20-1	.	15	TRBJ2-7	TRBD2	TGCAGTGCTAGACTAGCGGGGTCCCTCGGTGACGAGCAGTACTTC	CSARLAGSLGDEQYF
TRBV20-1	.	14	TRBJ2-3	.	TGCAGTGCTACAGACATTGCTAGCACAGATACGCAGTATTTT	CSATDIASTDTQYF
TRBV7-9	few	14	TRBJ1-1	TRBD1	TGTGCCAGCAGCACTCAACACGGACAGGGGGCACCTTTCTTT	CASSTQHGQGAPFF
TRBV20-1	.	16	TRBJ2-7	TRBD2	TGCAGTGCTAGGGAACTAGCGGGGCGCTCCTACAATGAGCAGTACTTC	CSARELAGRSYNEQYF
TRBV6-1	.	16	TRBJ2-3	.	TGTGCCAGCAGTTCCCAGGGGGGGGAGAGCACAGATACGCAGTATTTT	CASSSQGGESTDTQYF
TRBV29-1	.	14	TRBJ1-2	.	TGCAGCGTGGTCTGGGGGCTCCGTCGGGATGGCTACACCTTC	CSVVWGLRRDGYTF
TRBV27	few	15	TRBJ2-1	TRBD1	TGTGCCAGCGGCTACCCGGGACAGGACTACAATGAGCAGTTCTTC	CASGYPGQDYNEQFF
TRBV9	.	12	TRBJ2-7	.	TGTGCCAGCAGCGGGAGGGGGGGCGAGCAGTACTTC	CASSGRGGEQYF
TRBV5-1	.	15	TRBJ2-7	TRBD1	TGCGCCAGCAGCTTGGCGGGACAGGGATTTCGCGAGCAGTACTTC	CASSLAGQGFREQYF
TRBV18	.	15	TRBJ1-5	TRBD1	TGTGCCAGCTCAAACAGGGGCGCCGGCAATCAGCCCCAGCATTTT	CASSNRGAGNQPQHF
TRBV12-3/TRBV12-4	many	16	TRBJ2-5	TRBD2	TGTGCCAGCAGTCCCTCTAGCGGGGGGACACAAGAGACCCAGTACTTC	CASSPSSGGTQETQYF